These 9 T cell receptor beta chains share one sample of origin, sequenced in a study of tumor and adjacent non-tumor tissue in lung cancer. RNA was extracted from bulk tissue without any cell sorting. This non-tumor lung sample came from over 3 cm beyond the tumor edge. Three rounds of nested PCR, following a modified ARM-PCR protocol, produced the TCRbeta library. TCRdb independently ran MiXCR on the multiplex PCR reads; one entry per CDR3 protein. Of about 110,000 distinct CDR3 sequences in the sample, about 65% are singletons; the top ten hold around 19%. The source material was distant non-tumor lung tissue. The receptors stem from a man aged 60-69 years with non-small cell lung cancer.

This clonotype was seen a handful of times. The CDR3 DNA is TGCGCCAGCAGCCTTGGAACCGGGACAGGGGATAATGAGCAGTTCTTC. It encodes CASSLGTGTGDNEQFF. This chain uses TRBV5-1 with TRBJ2-1; TRBD1 matches at 10 bases. Germline CDR1 SGHRS, CDR2 YFSETQ. J gave up 7 bases and V 4 bases, and 11 bases lay outside the gene matches. The CDR3 runs to 16 residues.

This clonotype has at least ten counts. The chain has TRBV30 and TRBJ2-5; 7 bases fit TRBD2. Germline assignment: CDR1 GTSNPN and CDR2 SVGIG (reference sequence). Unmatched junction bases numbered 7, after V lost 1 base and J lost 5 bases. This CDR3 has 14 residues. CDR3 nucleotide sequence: TGTGCCTGGAGTGCCCCGGGAGGCTGGGAGACCCAGTACTTC. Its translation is CAWSAPGGWETQYF.

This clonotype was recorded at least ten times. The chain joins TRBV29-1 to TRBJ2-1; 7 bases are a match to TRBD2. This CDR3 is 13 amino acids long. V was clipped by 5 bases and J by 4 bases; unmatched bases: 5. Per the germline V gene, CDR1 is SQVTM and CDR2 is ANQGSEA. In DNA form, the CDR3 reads TGCAGCGTTCGGGCTAGCGGTTACAATGAGCAGTTCTTC. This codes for CSVRASGYNEQFF.

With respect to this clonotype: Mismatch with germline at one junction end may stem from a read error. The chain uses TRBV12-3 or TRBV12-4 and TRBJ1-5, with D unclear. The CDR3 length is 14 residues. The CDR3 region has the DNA TGTGCCCGCAGTCTAGTTAGTTCTAATCAGCCCCAGCATTTT. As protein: CARSLVSSNQPQHF.

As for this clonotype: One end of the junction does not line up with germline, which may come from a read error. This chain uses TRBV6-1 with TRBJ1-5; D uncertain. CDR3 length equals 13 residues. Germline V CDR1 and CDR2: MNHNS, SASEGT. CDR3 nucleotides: TGTGCCACCAGTGAACCAGCCAGACAGCCCCAGCATTTT. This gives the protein CATSEPARQPQHF.

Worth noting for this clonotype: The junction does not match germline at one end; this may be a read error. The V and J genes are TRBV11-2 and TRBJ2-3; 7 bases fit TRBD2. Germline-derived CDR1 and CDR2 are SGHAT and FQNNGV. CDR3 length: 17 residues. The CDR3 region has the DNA TGTGCCAGCAACTTAGGGAGGCGGGAGTTGAGCACAGATACGCAGTATTTT. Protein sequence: CASNLGRRELSTDTQYF.

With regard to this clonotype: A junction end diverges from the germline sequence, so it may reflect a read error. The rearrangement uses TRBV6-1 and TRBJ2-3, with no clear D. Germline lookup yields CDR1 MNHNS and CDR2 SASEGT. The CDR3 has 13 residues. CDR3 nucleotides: TGTGCCAGCAGTGAAGGAACGGTAGATACACAGTATTTT. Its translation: CASSEGTVDTQYF.

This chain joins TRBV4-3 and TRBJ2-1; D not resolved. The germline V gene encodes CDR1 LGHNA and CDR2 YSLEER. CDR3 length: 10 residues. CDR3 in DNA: TGCGAAAGCAGCTGCAATGAGCAGTTCTTC. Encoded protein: CESSCNEQFF.

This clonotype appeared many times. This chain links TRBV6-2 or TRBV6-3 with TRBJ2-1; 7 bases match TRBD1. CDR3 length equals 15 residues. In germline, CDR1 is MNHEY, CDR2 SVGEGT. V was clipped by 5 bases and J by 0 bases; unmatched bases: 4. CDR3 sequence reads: CASSNRGSSYNEQFF. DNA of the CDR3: TGTGCCAGCAGTAACAGGGGCAGCTCCTACAATGAGCAGTTCTTC.